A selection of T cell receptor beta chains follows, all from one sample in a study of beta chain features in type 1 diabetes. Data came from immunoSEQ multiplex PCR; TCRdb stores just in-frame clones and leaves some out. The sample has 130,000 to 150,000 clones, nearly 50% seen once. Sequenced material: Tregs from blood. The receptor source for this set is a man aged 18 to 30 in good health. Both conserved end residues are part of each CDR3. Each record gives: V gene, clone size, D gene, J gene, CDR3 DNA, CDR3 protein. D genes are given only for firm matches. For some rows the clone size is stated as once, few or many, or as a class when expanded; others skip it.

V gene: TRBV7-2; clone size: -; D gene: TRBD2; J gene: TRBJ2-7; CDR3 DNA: TGTGCCAGCAGCCTCGGACCTAGCGGTTCCTACGAGCAGTACTTC; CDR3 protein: CASSLGPSGSYEQYF
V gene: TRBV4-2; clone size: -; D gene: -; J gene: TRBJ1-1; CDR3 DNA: TGTGCCAGCAGCCTCGTCAACAGGGATACTGAAGCTTTCTTT; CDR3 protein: CASSLVNRDTEAFF
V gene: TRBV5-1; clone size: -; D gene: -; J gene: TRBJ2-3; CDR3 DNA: TGCGCCAGCAGCTCAACTATCAAGGGCACAGATACGCAGTATTTT; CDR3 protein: CASSSTIKGTDTQYF
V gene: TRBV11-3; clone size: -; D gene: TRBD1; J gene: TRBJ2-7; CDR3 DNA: TGTGCCAGCAGCTTAGCCTCAAAACAGGGGGCACATCTCATCCACGAGCAGTACTTC; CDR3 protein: CASSLASKQGAHLIHEQYF
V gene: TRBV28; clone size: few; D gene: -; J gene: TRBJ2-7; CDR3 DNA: TGTGCCAGCAGCCCAGGGGGGTTAGCATCCTACGAGCAGTACTTC; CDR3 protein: CASSPGGLASYEQYF
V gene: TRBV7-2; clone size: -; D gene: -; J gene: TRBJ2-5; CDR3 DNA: TGTGCCAGCAGCCCCGGTGGCAGGGGACGAGGGGAGCAGTACTTC; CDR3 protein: CASSPGGRGRGEQYF
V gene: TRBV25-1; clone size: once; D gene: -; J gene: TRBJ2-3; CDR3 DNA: TGTGCCAGCAGTGAATGGAGTGCCGGTACGCAGTATTTT; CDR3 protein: CASSEWSAGTQYF
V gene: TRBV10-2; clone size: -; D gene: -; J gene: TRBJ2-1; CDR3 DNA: TGCGCCAGCAAAGGTGTGGGGGGTCCCTACAATGAGCAGTTCTTC; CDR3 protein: CASKGVGGPYNEQFF
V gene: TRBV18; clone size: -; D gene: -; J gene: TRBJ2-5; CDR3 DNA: TGTGCCAGCTCACCTCAGCAGGGGATTTGGGAGACCCAGTACTTC; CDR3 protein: CASSPQQGIWETQYF
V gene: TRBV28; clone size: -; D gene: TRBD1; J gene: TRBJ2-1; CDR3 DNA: TGTGCCAGCAGGCTCCGGGACAGGGGACTCAATGAGCAGTTCTTC; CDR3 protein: CASRLRDRGLNEQFF
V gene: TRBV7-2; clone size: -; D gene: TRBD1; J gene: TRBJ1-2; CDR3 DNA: TGTGCCAGCAGCTTTTCCGAGGGGGCGAATCATTATGGCTACACCTTC; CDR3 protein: CASSFSEGANHYGYTF
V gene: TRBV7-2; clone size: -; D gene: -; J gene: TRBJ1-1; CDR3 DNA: TGTGCCAGCAGCCTCGCGGGGGTAGGCACTGAAGCTTTCTTT; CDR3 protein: CASSLAGVGTEAFF
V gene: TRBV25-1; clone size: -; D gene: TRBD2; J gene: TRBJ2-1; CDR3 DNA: TGTGCCAGCAGTAGGAGGACTAGCGGGAGTTACAATGAGCAGTTCTTC; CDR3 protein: CASSRRTSGSYNEQFF
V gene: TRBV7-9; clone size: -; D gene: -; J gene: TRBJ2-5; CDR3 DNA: TGTGCCAGCAGCTTACTGCGTATCCAAGAGACCCAGTACTTC; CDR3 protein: CASSLLRIQETQYF
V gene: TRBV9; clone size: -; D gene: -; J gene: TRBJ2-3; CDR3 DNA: TGTGCCAGCAGCGCCGGGGGAGATACGCAGTATTTT; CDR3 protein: CASSAGGDTQYF
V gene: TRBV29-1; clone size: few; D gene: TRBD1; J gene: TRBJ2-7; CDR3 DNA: TGCAGCGTCATTCCGGGACAGGGTAACGAGCAGTACTTC; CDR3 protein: CSVIPGQGNEQYF
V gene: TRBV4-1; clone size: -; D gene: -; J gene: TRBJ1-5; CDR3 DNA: TGCGCCAGCAGCCAAGAGGGCAGACAAGATCAGCCCCAGCATTTT; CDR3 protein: CASSQEGRQDQPQHF
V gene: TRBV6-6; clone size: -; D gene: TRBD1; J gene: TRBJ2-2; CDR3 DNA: TGTGCCAGCAGCCGCGACAGGGGGCAAGGCACCGGGGAGCTGTTTTTT; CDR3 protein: CASSRDRGQGTGELFF
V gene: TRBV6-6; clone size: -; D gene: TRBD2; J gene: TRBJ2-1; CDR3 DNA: TGTGCCAGCAGAGCGACTAGCTCGGAGCAGTTCTTC; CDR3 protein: CASRATSSEQFF
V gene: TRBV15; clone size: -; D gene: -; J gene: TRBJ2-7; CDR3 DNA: TGTGCCACCAGCCTAAGCAGGGGCTTTTTTTCCGAGCAGTACTTC; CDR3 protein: CATSLSRGFFSEQYF
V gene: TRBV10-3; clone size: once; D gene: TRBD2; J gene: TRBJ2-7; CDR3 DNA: TGTGCCATCAGGGGCGCGGGAGGTTACTACGAGCAGTACTTC; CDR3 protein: CAIRGAGGYYEQYF
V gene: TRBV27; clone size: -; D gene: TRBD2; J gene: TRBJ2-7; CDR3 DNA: TGTGCCAGCAGTTTTTGGACTAGCGGGAGTGCGCAGTACTTC; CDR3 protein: CASSFWTSGSAQYF
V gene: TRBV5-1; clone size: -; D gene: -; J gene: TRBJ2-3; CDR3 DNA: TGCGCCAGCAGCTTGACCGGGTCTCTGGATACGCAGTATTTT; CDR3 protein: CASSLTGSLDTQYF
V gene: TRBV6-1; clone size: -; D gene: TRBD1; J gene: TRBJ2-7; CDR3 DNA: TGTGCCAGCTACCGGGGACAGGCCTACGAGCAGTACTTC; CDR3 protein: CASYRGQAYEQYF
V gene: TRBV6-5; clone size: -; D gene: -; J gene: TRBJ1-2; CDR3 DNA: TGTGCCAGCAGTTATAGGGAGGGGAATTATGGCTACACCTTC; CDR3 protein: CASSYREGNYGYTF
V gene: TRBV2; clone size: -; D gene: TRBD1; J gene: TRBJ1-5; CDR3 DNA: TGTGCCAGCAGGGGACAGGGGAATCAGCCCCAGCATTTT; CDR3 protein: CASRGQGNQPQHF
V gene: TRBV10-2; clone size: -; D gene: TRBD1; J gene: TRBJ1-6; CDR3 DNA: TGCGCCAGCGGGACAGGGAATTCACCCCTCCACTTT; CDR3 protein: CASGTGNSPLHF
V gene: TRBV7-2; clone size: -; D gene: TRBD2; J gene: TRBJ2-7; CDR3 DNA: TGTGCCAGCAGCTTAAGCGGGGGGCCCTACGAGCAGTACTTC; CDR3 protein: CASSLSGGPYEQYF
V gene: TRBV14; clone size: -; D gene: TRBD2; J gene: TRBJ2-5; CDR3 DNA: TGCGCCAGCAGCCTCCTGAGGCGACTAGCGGAAGAGACCCAGTACTTC; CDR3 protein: CASSLLRRLAEETQYF
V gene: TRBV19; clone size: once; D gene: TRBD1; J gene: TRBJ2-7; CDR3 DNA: TGTGCCAGTAGTCCTCGGGACAGGGGGCCTAGAAGGGGCGAGCAGTACTTC; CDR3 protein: CASSPRDRGPRRGEQYF